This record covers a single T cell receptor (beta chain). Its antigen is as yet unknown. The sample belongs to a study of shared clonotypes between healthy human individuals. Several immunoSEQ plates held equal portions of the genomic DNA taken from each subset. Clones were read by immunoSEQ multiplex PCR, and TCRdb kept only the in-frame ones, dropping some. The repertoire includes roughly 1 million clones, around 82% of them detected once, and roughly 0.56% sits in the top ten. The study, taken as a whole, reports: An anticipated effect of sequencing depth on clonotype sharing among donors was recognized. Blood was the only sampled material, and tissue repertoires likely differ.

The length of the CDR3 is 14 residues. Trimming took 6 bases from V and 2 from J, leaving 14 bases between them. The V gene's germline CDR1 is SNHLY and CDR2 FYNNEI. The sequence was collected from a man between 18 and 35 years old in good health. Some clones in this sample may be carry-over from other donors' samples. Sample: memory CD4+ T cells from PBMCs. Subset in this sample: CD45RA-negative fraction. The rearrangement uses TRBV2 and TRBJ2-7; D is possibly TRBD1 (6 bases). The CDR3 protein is CASRRDRTPYEQYF. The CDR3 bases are TGTGCCAGCAGACGTGACAGGACCCCCTACGAGCAGTACTTC.